What follows are 18 T cell receptor beta chains derived from one specimen sequenced in a study of post-analysis software for immune sequencing data. Points from the study as a whole: Included in a set of roughly five TRBV segments more frequent in patients than controls were TRBV5-6, TRBV5-1 and TRBV20-1.

These TCRs are of unknown antigen specificity. Sequencing libraries made from TCR beta cDNA carried unique molecular identifiers. In TCRdb, the PCR reads were re-called with MiXCR into one record per CDR3 protein. This sample carries about 540,000 distinct CDR3 sequences, around a third of them seen once, and the ten largest clones take approximately 5.4%. Sequenced material: blood. Receptors were obtained from a girl aged 2-17 years with multiple sclerosis.

The J gene is TRBJ2-1, the V gene TRBV12-3 or TRBV12-4, with 11 bases lining up with TRBD1. CDR3 length: 17 residues. V gave up 5 bases and J gave up 8 bases; unmatched junction bases: 14. CDR3 protein: CASSPGQGALLVDEQFF. As DNA, the CDR3 is TGTGCCAGCAGTCCCGGACAGGGGGCTCTATTAGTTGATGAGCAGTTCTTC.

This clonotype was seen many times. J is TRBJ1-2 and V is TRBV29-1; unclear D gene. Per the germline V gene, CDR1 is SQVTM and CDR2 is ANQGSEA. The CDR3 loop spans 11 amino acids. V was shortened by 1 base and J by 6 bases, with 6 bases between the two germline ends. The CDR3 DNA follows: TGCAGCGTTGAAGTGGTGGATGGCTACACCTTC. Its protein product is CSVEVVDGYTF.

This chain connects TRBV2 to TRBJ2-5; D is undetermined. The CDR3 contains 15 residues. Per germline, CDR1 SNHLY and CDR2 FYNNEI. V was shortened by 3 bases and J by 5 bases, with 16 bases between the two germline ends. For the CDR3, the DNA is TGTGCCAGCAGTGAGTGGTCACCGGAGATGGAGACCCAGTACTTC. Its translation is CASSEWSPEMETQYF.

The chain links TRBV19 to TRBJ1-2; D possibly corresponds to TRBD1 (6 bases). The CDR3 length is 15 residues. V dropped 5 bases and J dropped 4 bases, with 17 bases sitting between them. The V gene's germline CDR1 is LNHDA and CDR2 SQIVND (reference sequence). The CDR3 DNA reads as TGTGCCAGTAGTGTCAACCGGGACACCATCTATGGCTACACCTTC. Protein sequence: CASSVNRDTIYGYTF.

The sample holds a few counts of this clonotype. V and J are TRBV6-9 and TRBJ1-4; D is undetermined. CDR3 length equals 14 residues. Trimming removed 8 bases from V and 5 bases from J, with 15 bases in between. Germline V lookup: CDR1 MNHGY, CDR2 SVAAGI. The CDR3 DNA is TGTGCCAGCCCACCCGGACGGCTGAATGAAAAACTGTTTTTT. This translates into CASPPGRLNEKLFF.

The chain recombines TRBV2 with TRBJ1-2, with TRBD1 as a possible D gene (5 bases). With 2 bases removed from V and 4 bases from J, the gap between germline ends came to 11 bases. The CDR3 runs 14 residues. Germline V CDR1 and CDR2: SNHLY, FYNNEI. The CDR3 reads CASSENSGSYGYTF. As DNA, the CDR3 is TGTGCCAGCAGTGAAAATTCAGGGAGCTATGGCTACACCTTC.

This clonotype has only a few counts. The CDR3 loop is CASSVGLATHNEQFF. The CDR3 DNA follows: TGTGCCAGCAGCGTAGGCCTAGCGACCCACAATGAGCAGTTCTTC. The rearrangement links TRBV9 to TRBJ2-1, with a possible D match to TRBD2 (6 bases). V was trimmed by 0 bases and J by 5 bases, leaving 12 bases between them. CDR1 and CDR2 (germline): SGDLS, YYNGEE. The CDR3 consists of 15 residues.

This clonotype was counted between two and nine times. The V and J genes are TRBV5-1 and TRBJ2-5, with D unclear. V was pared by 4 bases and J by 5 bases, with 9 bases between. There are 12 residues in the CDR3. CDR1 is SGHRS and CDR2 is YFSETQ in the germline V gene. CDR3 protein: CASSANRETQYF. Written as DNA, the CDR3 is TGCGCCAGCAGCGCGAACCGGGAGACCCAGTACTTC.

This chain links TRBV28 with TRBJ2-3, with 11 bases lining up with TRBD2. This CDR3 is built from 16 residues. V gave up 6 bases and J gave up 4 bases; unmatched junction bases: 9. CDR1 and CDR2 from the germline V gene are MDHEN and SYDVKM. CDR3 amino acids: CASSPSGTSGSDTQYF. The CDR3 nucleotides are TGTGCCAGCAGCCCTTCGGGGACTAGCGGATCAGATACGCAGTATTTT.

In DNA form, the CDR3 reads TGTGCCAGCAGCTTAACACGCACCGGGGAGCTGTTTTTT. This gives the protein CASSLTRTGELFF. The chain has TRBV7-3 and TRBJ2-2; D not certain. Trimming cost V 0 bases and J 4 bases, with 3 bases left between them. Germline V lookup: CDR1 SGHTA, CDR2 FQGTGA. CDR3 length: 13 amino acids.

This clonotype was counted a few times. The chain carries TRBV10-3 and TRBJ1-2; D call uncertain. The CDR3 is made up of 12 amino acids. V lost 3 bases and J 6 bases, leaving 8 bases between the germline ends. Germline lookup yields CDR1 ENHRY and CDR2 SYGVKD. The CDR3 nucleotides read TGTGCCATCAGTGACCCCTCCGATGGCTACACCTTC. Amino acid sequence: CAISDPSDGYTF.

A note on this clonotype: A single base separates this from a much larger clone, so it may be a read error. V is TRBV12-3 or TRBV12-4 and J is TRBJ2-7; D is uncertain. This CDR3 has 14 amino acids. Trimming pared 4 bases from V and 6 bases from J, leaving 16 bases between. CDR3 in amino acids: CASSSQPQQAEQYF. The CDR3 DNA follows: TGTGCCAGCAGTTCACAGCCGCAGCAGGCCGAGCAGTACTTC.

This clonotype was counted only a few times. The chain combines TRBV20-1 with TRBJ2-4, with 7 bases matching TRBD2. This CDR3 comprises 14 residues. Germline CDR1 is DFQATT and CDR2 is SNEGSKA (reference sequence). V dropped 5 bases and J dropped 8; count of bases not matched to a gene: 12. As DNA, the CDR3 is TGCAGTGCTCAAACCGCGGGACTAAGACACATTCAGTACTTC. Translation: CSAQTAGLRHIQYF.

This chain links TRBV5-1 with TRBJ2-5; D may match TRBD1 or TRBD2 (7 bases each). Deletions cut 4 bases from V and 0 bases from J, with 13 bases between. Germline CDR1 is SGHRS and CDR2 is YFSETQ. This CDR3 has 15 residues. CDR3 protein: CASSSGTAYQETQYF. The CDR3, as DNA: TGCGCCAGCAGCAGCGGGACAGCGTACCAAGAGACCCAGTACTTC.

This chain connects TRBV5-1 to TRBJ2-5, with 9 positions matching TRBD2. The CDR3 is 15 amino acids. V was clipped by 7 bases and J by 5 bases; unmatched bases: 12. In germline, CDR1 is SGHRS, CDR2 YFSETQ. CDR3: CASGSGLAGAETQYF. The CDR3 DNA follows: TGCGCCAGCGGCTCGGGACTAGCTGGAGCGGAGACCCAGTACTTC. The full variable domain, its missing parts supplied by reference TRBV5-1 and TRBJ2-5, is KAGVTQTPRYLIKTRGQQVTLSCSPISGHRSVSWYQQTPGQGLQFLFEYFSETQRNKGNFPGRFSGRQFSNSRSEMNVSTLELGDSALYLCASGSGLAGAETQYFGPGTRLLVL.

This clonotype was recorded a few times. The genes are TRBV20-1 and TRBJ2-3; maybe TRBD2 (5 bases). Germline V CDR1 and CDR2: DFQATT, SNEGSKA (reference sequence). V lost 8 bases and J 8 bases, leaving 20 bases between the germline ends. This CDR3 region has 13 residues. Written as DNA, the CDR3 is TGCAGTACGTCCCTCGGGGATGCGAGTACGCAGTATTTT. This encodes CSTSLGDASTQYF.

About this clonotype itself: A single base separates this from a much larger clone, so it may be a read error. V gene TRBV29-1 combines with J gene TRBJ2-1; 7 nucleotides agree with TRBD1. The ends lost 4 bases at V and 9 bases at J; junction bases unmatched: 3. Germline values: CDR1 SQVTM, CDR2 ANQGSEA. The CDR3 is made up of 11 amino acids. The chain's CDR3 is CSVARDSEQFF. The CDR3 region has the DNA TGCAGCGTTGCCAGGGACAGTGAGCAGTTCTTC.

The gene calls are TRBV10-3 and TRBJ2-1; the match to TRBD2 covers 15 bases. Trimming cost V 6 bases and J 1 base; bases outside gene matches: 16. The CDR3 is 21 amino acids. Germline CDR1 and CDR2: ENHRY and SYGVKD. DNA of the CDR3: TGTGCCATCAGGGGGACTAGCGGGGGGAACTCCCCTGAATTTTCCTACAATGAGCAGTTCTTC. Its translation: CAIRGTSGGNSPEFSYNEQFF.